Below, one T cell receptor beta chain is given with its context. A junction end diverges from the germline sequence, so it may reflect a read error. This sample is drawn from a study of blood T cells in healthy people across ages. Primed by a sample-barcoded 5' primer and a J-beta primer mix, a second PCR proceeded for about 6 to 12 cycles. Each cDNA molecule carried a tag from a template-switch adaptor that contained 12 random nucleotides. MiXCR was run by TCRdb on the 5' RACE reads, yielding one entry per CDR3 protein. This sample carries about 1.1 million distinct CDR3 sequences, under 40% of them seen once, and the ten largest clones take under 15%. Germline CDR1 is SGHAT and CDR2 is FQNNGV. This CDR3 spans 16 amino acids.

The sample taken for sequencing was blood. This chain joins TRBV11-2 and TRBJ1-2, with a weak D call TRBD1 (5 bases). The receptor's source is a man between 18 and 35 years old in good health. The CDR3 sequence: CASSSTGTTKPYGHTF. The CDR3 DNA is TGTGCCAGCAGCTCCACCGGGACCACCAAACCCTATGGCCACACCTTC.